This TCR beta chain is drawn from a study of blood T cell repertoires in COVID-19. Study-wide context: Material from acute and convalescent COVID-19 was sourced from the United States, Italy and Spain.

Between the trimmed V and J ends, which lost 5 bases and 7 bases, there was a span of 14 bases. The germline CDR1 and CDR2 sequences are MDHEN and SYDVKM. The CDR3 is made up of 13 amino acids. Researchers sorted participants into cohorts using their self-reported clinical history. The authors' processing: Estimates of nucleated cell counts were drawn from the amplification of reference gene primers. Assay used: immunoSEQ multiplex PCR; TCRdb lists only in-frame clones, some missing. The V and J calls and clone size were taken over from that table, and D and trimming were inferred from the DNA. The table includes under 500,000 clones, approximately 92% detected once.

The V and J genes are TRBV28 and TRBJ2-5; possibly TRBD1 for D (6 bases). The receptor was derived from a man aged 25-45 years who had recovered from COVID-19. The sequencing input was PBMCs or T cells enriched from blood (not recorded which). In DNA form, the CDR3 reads TGTGCCAGCAGTGCCCCCGAAGGGGGGACCCAGTACTTC. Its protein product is CASSAPEGGTQYF.